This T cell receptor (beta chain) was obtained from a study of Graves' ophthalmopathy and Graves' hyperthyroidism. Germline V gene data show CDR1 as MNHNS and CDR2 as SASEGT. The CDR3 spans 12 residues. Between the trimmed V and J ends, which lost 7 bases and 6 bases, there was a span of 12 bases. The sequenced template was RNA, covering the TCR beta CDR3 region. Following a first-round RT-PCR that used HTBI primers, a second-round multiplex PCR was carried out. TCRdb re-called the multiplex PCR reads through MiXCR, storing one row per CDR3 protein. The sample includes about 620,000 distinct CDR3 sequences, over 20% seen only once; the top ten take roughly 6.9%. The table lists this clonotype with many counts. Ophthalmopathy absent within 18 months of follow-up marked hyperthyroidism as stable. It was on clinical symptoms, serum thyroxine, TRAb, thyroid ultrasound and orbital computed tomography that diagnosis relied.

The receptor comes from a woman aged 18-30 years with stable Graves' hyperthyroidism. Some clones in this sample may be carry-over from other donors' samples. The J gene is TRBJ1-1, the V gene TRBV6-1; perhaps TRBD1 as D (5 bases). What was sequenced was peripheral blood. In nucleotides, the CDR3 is TGTGCCAGCATTGAGGGGCCCCCTGAAGCTTTCTTT. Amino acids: CASIEGPPEAFF.